The rows below give T cell receptor beta chains drawn from one sample of a study of T-cell memory formation after mild COVID-19. Each CDR3 protein is one row after TCRdb ran MiXCR on the 5' RACE reads. This table holds some 300,000 distinct CDR3 sequences, around 19% found once. Sequenced material: PBMCs or a T cell subset sorted from them (not recorded which). The receptors originated from a man in his late teens or twenties who had mild COVID-19 (a few samples of this study predate the infection). Cell type and time point are not known. CDR3s include the opening cysteine and the closing phenylalanine or tryptophan. D genes are given only for firm matches. Not all rows give a size; the values are once, few, many and, for expanded clones, a class.

DNA: TGCAGTGCTAGAGATGGGAACGGACAGTTCTATACTGAAGCTTTCTTT; CDR3: CSARDGNGQFYTEAFF; J: TRBJ1-1; V: TRBV20-1; D: NA; size: few
DNA: TGTGCCAGCATGGGGGGGCAGTACAACACTGAAGCTTTCTTT; CDR3: CASMGGQYNTEAFF; J: TRBJ1-1; V: TRBV7-9; D: NA; size: NA
DNA: TGTGCCAGCAGCTTAGACCTAGCGGGGGAAGGGAATGAGCAGTTCTTC; CDR3: CASSLDLAGEGNEQFF; J: TRBJ2-1; V: TRBV7-2; D: TRBD2; size: few
DNA: TGTGCCAGCAGCTTAGTGACGGGGGATGCTGGAAACACCATATATTTT; CDR3: CASSLVTGDAGNTIYF; J: TRBJ1-3; V: TRBV7-9; D: NA; size: few
DNA: TGTGCCAGCAGGGGGGTAGGAGAGACCCAGTACTTC; CDR3: CASRGVGETQYF; J: TRBJ2-5; V: TRBV11-2; D: NA; size: many
DNA: TGTGCCAGCAGTTTAGCAGCGGCTGGAAACACCATATATTTT; CDR3: CASSLAAAGNTIYF; J: TRBJ1-3; V: TRBV12-3/TRBV12-4; D: NA; size: NA
DNA: TGTGCCAGCAGTTTAGGGGGGTTAAGGCAGCCCCAGCATTTT; CDR3: CASSLGGLRQPQHF; J: TRBJ1-5; V: TRBV12-3/TRBV12-4; D: NA; size: NA
DNA: TGTGCCAGCAGCGTGGCCATCGCGGATACGCAGTATTTT; CDR3: CASSVAIADTQYF; J: TRBJ2-3; V: TRBV9; D: NA; size: NA
DNA: TGTGCCAGTGCAGAACAGGGGGTCACTTCACCCCTCCACTTT; CDR3: CASAEQGVTSPLHF; J: TRBJ1-6; V: TRBV7-3; D: TRBD1; size: many
DNA: TGTGCCAGCAGCAAAGAGGCGCGGGGGATCCAAGAGACCCAGTACTTC; CDR3: CASSKEARGIQETQYF; J: TRBJ2-5; V: TRBV21-1; D: NA; size: NA
DNA: TGTGCCAGCAGATACGGGACTAGCGGGGGAGATACGCAGTATTTT; CDR3: CASRYGTSGGDTQYF; J: TRBJ2-3; V: TRBV12-3/TRBV12-4; D: TRBD2; size: many
DNA: TGTGCCACCAGTGACCGCGCCAGCGGGACTAATGAAAAACTGTTTTTT; CDR3: CATSDRASGTNEKLFF; J: TRBJ1-4; V: TRBV24-1; D: NA; size: NA
DNA: TGTGCCAGCAGCCCCAGGGACGATGGCTACACCTTC; CDR3: CASSPRDDGYTF; J: TRBJ1-2; V: TRBV5-5; D: NA; size: NA
DNA: TGTGCCAGTAGTCACGTAAGGGGCCTGGACGAGCAGTACTTC; CDR3: CASSHVRGLDEQYF; J: TRBJ2-7; V: TRBV19; D: NA; size: NA
DNA: TGTGCCAGCAGACCCACCCTACAGGGCTCTGAAGCTTTCTTT; CDR3: CASRPTLQGSEAFF; J: TRBJ1-1; V: TRBV28; D: NA; size: NA
DNA: TGTGCCAGCTCACCAGGAGCCCCGAAGACCCAGTACTTC; CDR3: CASSPGAPKTQYF; J: TRBJ2-5; V: TRBV18; D: NA; size: few
DNA: TGCGCCAGCAGCTTGCTGCCTAGCACAGATACGCAGTATTTT; CDR3: CASSLLPSTDTQYF; J: TRBJ2-3; V: TRBV7-8; D: NA; size: many
DNA: TGTGCCAGCAGGGAAGCGGGGGGGTTAGATACGCAGTATTTT; CDR3: CASREAGGLDTQYF; J: TRBJ2-3; V: TRBV28; D: TRBD2; size: NA
DNA: TGCAGCGTTGCCACAGGGGCCGAGCAGTACTTC; CDR3: CSVATGAEQYF; J: TRBJ2-7; V: TRBV29-1; D: TRBD1; size: many
DNA: TGCAGCGTTGAAGCCAGACTGGAGAGAACGCAGTATTTT; CDR3: CSVEARLERTQYF; J: TRBJ2-3; V: TRBV29-1; D: NA; size: NA
DNA: TGTGCCTGGAGTGTACGGGGCAATGAGCAGTTCTTC; CDR3: CAWSVRGNEQFF; J: TRBJ2-1; V: TRBV30; D: NA; size: few
DNA: TGTGCCAGCAGCCATGACGTTCAGGCTAGCAATCAGCCCCAGCATTTT; CDR3: CASSHDVQASNQPQHF; J: TRBJ1-5; V: TRBV12-3/TRBV12-4; D: NA; size: NA
DNA: TGTGCCAGCAGTCCCTTTGCTGAGCAGTTCTTC; CDR3: CASSPFAEQFF; J: TRBJ2-1; V: TRBV6-2/TRBV6-3; D: NA; size: NA
DNA: TGCGCCAGCAGCCTTCTGGACGGAGTCTATGGCTACACCTTC; CDR3: CASSLLDGVYGYTF; J: TRBJ1-2; V: TRBV5-1; D: NA; size: NA
DNA: TGTGCCAGCAGTTCCGGACCCGGCCTACAGCATGGCTACACCTTC; CDR3: CASSSGPGLQHGYTF; J: TRBJ1-2; V: TRBV6-5; D: NA; size: NA
DNA: TGCGCCAGCAGCTTGGCCGGACAGGATACGCAGTATTTT; CDR3: CASSLAGQDTQYF; J: TRBJ2-3; V: TRBV5-1; D: NA; size: few